The clone carrying this T cell receptor beta chain turned up a few times. Germline V gene sequence: CDR1 SGHNT, CDR2 YYREEE (reference sequence). CDR3 length equals 13 residues. The V end was cut by 5 bases, the J end by 0 bases, with 7 bases between. The source of the sample is a study of PD-L1 blockade in urothelial cancer. Profiling relied on immunoSEQ multiplex PCR, and the TCRdb table lists in-frame clones only, not all of them. The data contain 30,000 to 40,000 clones, nearly 85% of them seen just once; the ten biggest clones take up less than 20%. Noted time point: pretreatment peripheral blood.

Sequencing was performed on PBMCs, taken around atezolizumab (anti-PD-L1) treatment. The chain uses TRBV5-4 and TRBJ2-3, with no clear D. The TCR sequence derives from a man aged 60 to 75 with urothelial cancer. CDR3 in amino acids: CASRSGSTDTQYF. Written as DNA, the CDR3 is TGTGCCAGCAGGTCCGGTAGCACAGATACGCAGTATTTT.